These 19 T cell receptor beta chains were all obtained from the same sample, sequenced in a study of T cell responses to AZD1222 COVID-19 vaccine. Measured with immunoSEQ multiplex PCR; TCRdb has only the in-frame clones, and not every one. Among roughly 150,000 clones, about 90% were seen once, and the ten largest hold 1.3%. The sample here was peripheral blood, taken on day 0 of AZD1222 vaccination. These receptors were obtained from an adult in good health.

The chain uses TRBV7-9 and TRBJ1-2; perhaps TRBD1 as D (6 bases). CDR3 length: 13 amino acids. Germline V gene data show CDR1 as SEHNR and CDR2 as FQNEAQ (reference sequence). With 5 bases removed from V and 7 bases from J, the gap between germline ends came to 14 bases. CDR3 nucleotide sequence: TGTGCCAGCAGCCCTACCAGGGGAGGTGGCTACACCTTC. Its translation is CASSPTRGGGYTF.

This chain links TRBV5-8 with TRBJ1-1; 9 bases are a match to TRBD1. Germline V lookup: CDR1 SGHTS, CDR2 YDEGEE. This CDR3 has 17 residues. Trimming cost V 1 base and J 6 bases; bases outside gene matches: 13. This CDR3 is CASSLWTGQGFLAEAFF. CDR3 DNA sequence: TGTGCCAGCAGCTTGTGGACGGGACAGGGATTCCTTGCTGAAGCTTTCTTT.

CDR3 region: CASSNRGQSSYEQYF. In nucleotides, the CDR3 is TGTGCCAGCAGTAACAGGGGGCAAAGCTCCTACGAGCAGTACTTC. This rearrangement joins TRBV27 to TRBJ2-7, with 9 bases fitting TRBD1. Germline values: CDR1 MNHEY, CDR2 SMNVEV (reference sequence). The junction had 5 bases not matched to a gene; V was cut back by 5 bases and J by 0 bases. The CDR3 has 15 residues.

This sequence joins TRBV5-1 and TRBJ2-7, with D possibly being TRBD2 (6 bases). The CDR3 has 17 residues. Germline V gene sequence: CDR1 SGHRS, CDR2 YFSETQ. V was clipped by 1 base and J by 3 bases, with 20 bases between them. The CDR3 DNA reads TGCGCCAGCAGCTTGTGGTGGGGAGGAAACGGGATCTACGAGCAGTACTTC. It codes for CASSLWWGGNGIYEQYF.

The genes are TRBV19 and TRBJ2-3; D perhaps matches TRBD1 (5 bases). V dropped 1 base and J dropped 4 bases, with 9 bases sitting between them. The CDR3 extends over 14 amino acids. The germline V gene encodes CDR1 LNHDA and CDR2 SQIVND (reference sequence). The CDR3 here is CASSIGPGPDTQYF. In DNA, the CDR3 is TGTGCCAGTAGTATAGGGCCAGGGCCAGATACGCAGTATTTT.

The chain is built from TRBV2 and TRBJ2-7; 7 bases are a match to TRBD1. The CDR3 is 14 residues long. Per germline, CDR1 SNHLY and CDR2 FYNNEI. Trimming at V came to 8 bases and at J to 2 bases, leaving 9 bases not matched to a gene. In DNA form, the CDR3 reads TGTGCCAGCGGATCAACAGGGGTCCCCTACGAGCAGTACTTC. This encodes CASGSTGVPYEQYF.

This chain joins TRBV28 and TRBJ1-1, with unresolved D. The CDR3 is made up of 17 amino acids. The germline CDR1 and CDR2 sequences are MDHEN and SYDVKM. The V gene lost 6 bases and the J gene lost 5 bases, with 25 bases spanning the gap. CDR3 nucleotides: TGTGCCAGCAGGGCCGGGCCCATCCTCACGGAGACTACTGAAGCTTTCTTT. Translating gives CASRAGPILTETTEAFF.

This chain connects TRBV3-1 (or the pseudogene TRBV3-2) to TRBJ1-6; tentatively, D is TRBD1 (6 bases). Trimming shortened V by 0 bases and J by 7 bases, and 10 bases separated the two germline ends. The CDR3 consists of 15 residues. Looked up from germline, CDR1 is LGHDT and CDR2 is YNNKEL (reference sequence). This CDR3 is CASSQETRGNSPLHF. DNA of the CDR3: TGTGCCAGCAGCCAAGAAACGAGGGGGAATTCACCCCTCCACTTT.

The chain employs TRBV18 and TRBJ2-1, with 7 nucleotides matching TRBD2. V trimming: 3 bases; J trimming: 2 bases; junction bases outside the gene matches: 10. This CDR3 is 17 amino acids long. Germline CDR1 reads KGHSH; CDR2 reads LQKENI. The CDR3 bases are TGTGCCAGCTCACCTGGGGGAGGCGGGAGTACCTACAATGAGCAGTTCTTC. Its protein is CASSPGGGGSTYNEQFF.

V and J are TRBV14 and TRBJ2-3, with TRBD2 as a possible D gene (6 bases). V gave up 4 bases and J gave up 2 bases, with 10 bases separating them. The CDR3 has 14 amino acids. CDR1 SGHDN and CDR2 FVKESK come from the germline V gene. Here the CDR3 reads CASSRGGITDTQYF. DNA of the CDR3: TGTGCCAGCAGCCGGGGCGGGATCACAGATACGCAGTATTTT.

The rearrangement links TRBV9 to TRBJ2-2; D is possibly TRBD2 (5 bases). This CDR3 region has 16 residues. Trimming removed 0 bases from V and 1 base from J, with 10 bases in between. Germline V gene data show CDR1 as SGDLS and CDR2 as YYNGEE. Written as DNA, the CDR3 is TGTGCCAGCAGCGTAGGGGGAGCCCTGAACACCGGGGAGCTGTTTTTT. Its protein product is CASSVGGALNTGELFF.

The chain carries TRBV2 and TRBJ2-2, with TRBD2 matching 8 bases. The junction had 1 base not matched to a gene; V was cut back by 6 bases and J by 1 base. CDR3 length equals 14 residues. Germline CDR1 is SNHLY and CDR2 is FYNNEI. CDR3 sequence: CASRAGGNTGELFF. For the CDR3, the DNA is TGTGCCAGCAGGGCGGGAGGGAACACCGGGGAGCTGTTTTTT.

This chain uses TRBV5-6 with TRBJ2-7; D may be TRBD1 or TRBD2 (5 bases each). This CDR3 contains 13 residues. Germline CDR1 and CDR2: SGHDT and YYEEEE. V gave up 0 bases and J gave up 3 bases, with 7 bases separating them. In DNA, the CDR3 is TGTGCCAGCAGCTTGGCGGGACGCTACGAGCAGTACTTC. Its protein product is CASSLAGRYEQYF.

This chain links TRBV4-3 with TRBJ2-7; D is unresolved. This CDR3 spans 12 amino acids. With 1 base removed from V and 3 bases from J, the gap between germline ends came to 4 bases. CDR1 is LGHNA and CDR2 is YSLEER in the germline V gene. This CDR3 reads CASSQVRYEQYF. The CDR3 DNA sequence: TGCGCCAGCAGCCAAGTTCGCTACGAGCAGTACTTC.

The chain has TRBV11-3 and TRBJ2-1; a weak D match, TRBD1 (6 bases). CDR3 length equals 17 residues. CDR1 and CDR2 (germline): SGHNT, YENEEA. Trimming left V 3 bases short and J 3 bases short, with 18 bases between. The CDR3 loop is CASSLSLGAADYNEQFF. CDR3 nucleotides: TGTGCCAGCAGCTTGTCCTTGGGGGCGGCGGACTACAATGAGCAGTTCTTC.

The chain carries TRBV28 and TRBJ2-1, with 12 bases fitting TRBD2. The trim removed 5 bases at V and 6 bases at J, leaving 14 bases unmatched. Germline V gene data show CDR1 as MDHEN and CDR2 as SYDVKM. The CDR3 loop spans 18 amino acids. The CDR3 DNA reads TGTGCCAGCAGTGTGGGACTAGCGGGTCCTCCTCGTGGCAATGAGCAGTTCTTC. Its protein is CASSVGLAGPPRGNEQFF.

The gene calls are TRBV28 and TRBJ2-1; 10 nucleotides align to TRBD2. Germline-derived CDR1 and CDR2 are MDHEN and SYDVKM. This CDR3 contains 15 residues. V gave up 4 bases and J gave up 8 bases; unmatched junction bases: 8. In DNA form, the CDR3 reads TGTGCCAGCAGTTCTATGCTAGCGGGAGTATATGAGCAGTTCTTC. Translation gives CASSSMLAGVYEQFF.

This clone has a handful of counts. The chain combines TRBV7-2 with TRBJ1-1, with a tentative D call TRBD1 (6 bases). The CDR3 sequence is 15 residues long. CDR1 is SGHTA and CDR2 is FQGNSA in the germline V gene. V lost 5 bases and J lost 0, with 13 bases in between. The DNA of the CDR3 is TGTGCCAGCAGCCCGTGGGACAACCTGAACACTGAAGCTTTCTTT. Its translation is CASSPWDNLNTEAFF.

This clone came up a few times. The rearrangement uses TRBV3-1 (or the pseudogene TRBV3-2) and TRBJ1-2; perhaps TRBD1 as D (6 bases). This CDR3 region has 16 residues. CDR1 is LGHDT, CDR2 YNNKEL, per germline (reference sequence). The ends were cut back, 4 bases at V and 8 bases at J, with 23 bases in the middle. In DNA, the CDR3 is TGTGCCAGCAGCCCTTCGGAGGGGGGGCGCAGGGTCGGCTACACCTTC. It codes for CASSPSEGGRRVGYTF.